This T cell receptor beta chain was identified in a study of blood T cells in healthy people across ages. Study-wide findings and caveats: It was the long-lived donors that had more naive CD4+ cells and higher diversity than aged donors.

The authors drew around 9.3 milliliters of peripheral blood from each donor. PBMCs numbering at least 6 million were isolated per sample. Trimming stripped 8 bases from V and 0 bases from J, with 5 bases between. The germline CDR1 and CDR2 sequences are MNHEY and SVGEGT. The CDR3 totals 12 residues. This clonotype was counted a few times. The antigen is unknown. The use of a sample-barcoded 5' primer and a J-beta primer mix characterized a second PCR of roughly 6 to 12 cycles. A single record per CDR3 protein comes from TCRdb applying MiXCR to the 5' RACE reads. The sample lists about 1.1 million distinct CDR3 sequences, approximately 38% occurring once.

The sequence was obtained from a man in his late teens or twenties in good health. Sequencing used blood. The chain recombines TRBV6-2 or TRBV6-3 with TRBJ2-1; D remains ambiguous. The CDR3 is CASWNSYNEQFF. DNA of the CDR3: TGTGCCAGCTGGAACTCCTACAATGAGCAGTTCTTC.